This T cell receptor beta chain was identified during a study of cytomegalovirus exposure and HLA in healthy donors. Broader study findings: Accurate prediction of HLA-A and HLA-B alleles (for most subjects) was reportedly achieved from TCR beta sequences. TCR beta V- and J-gene trimming, according to a later analysis, was linked to a missense DCLRE1C variant.

CDR1 is ENHRY and CDR2 is SYGVKD in the germline V gene. This CDR3 has 14 residues. The ends were cut back, 3 bases at V and 1 base at J, with 9 bases in the middle. A word on this clone: The target antigen is unknown.

The PCR was carried out with 60 Vbeta primers and 13 Jbeta primers. Sequenced by immunoSEQ multiplex PCR; TCRdb stores in-frame clones only, minus some. The sample consists of tens of thousands of clones, just under 75% of them appearing once. This chain connects TRBV10-3 to TRBJ1-1; no definite D call. The source material was PBMCs. The sequence came from a man in his sixties in good health and CMV-seronegative. CDR3 bases: TGTGCCATCAGTGAACGGGTATCGAACACTGAAGCTTTCTTT. As protein: CAISERVSNTEAFF.